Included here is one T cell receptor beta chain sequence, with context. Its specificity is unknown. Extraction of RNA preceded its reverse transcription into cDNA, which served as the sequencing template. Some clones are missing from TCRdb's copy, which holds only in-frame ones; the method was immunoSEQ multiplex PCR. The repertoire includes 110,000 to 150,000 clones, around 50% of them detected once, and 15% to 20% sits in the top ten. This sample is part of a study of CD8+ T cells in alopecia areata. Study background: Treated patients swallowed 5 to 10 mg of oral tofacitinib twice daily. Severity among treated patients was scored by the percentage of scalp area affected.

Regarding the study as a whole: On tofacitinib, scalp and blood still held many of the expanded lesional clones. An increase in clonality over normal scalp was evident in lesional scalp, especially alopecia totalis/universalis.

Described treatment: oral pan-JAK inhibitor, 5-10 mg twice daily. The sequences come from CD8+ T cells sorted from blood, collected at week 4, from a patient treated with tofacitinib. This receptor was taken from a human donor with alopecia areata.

The CDR3 loop is CSVWRGDRVGTGELFF. CDR3 DNA sequence: TGCAGCGTCTGGAGGGGGGACAGGGTTGGCACCGGGGAGCTGTTTTTT. This chain joins TRBV29-1 and TRBJ2-2, with 9 bases matching TRBD1. V lost 6 bases and J lost 4; bases outside the gene matches: 12. CDR1 is SQVTM, CDR2 ANQGSEA, per germline. This CDR3 is 16 amino acids long.